This T cell receptor (beta chain) was sequenced in a study of early T cells in non-severe SARS-CoV-2 infection. Study summary: The sequenced material was bulk RNA from unsorted whole blood, and its chains were unpaired. Overall study findings and caveats: Lookups in VDJdb leaned toward anti-spike CD8 responses and missed private and CD4 specificities.

The protocol attached unique molecular identifiers to individual cDNA molecules. TCRdb recomputed calls from the 5' RACE reads with MiXCR, one row per CDR3 protein. The profile shows 15,000 to 20,000 distinct CDR3 sequences, approximately 5.6% of them singletons. Details on this clonotype: Its antigen is not known.

Sequences were obtained from whole blood. The clonotype comes from an adult who was a healthcare worker with PCR-confirmed SARS-CoV-2 infection or an uninfected control (not recorded which).

The CDR3 sequence is CASSLRVPLRHNEQFF. CDR3 DNA: TGTGCCAGCAGCTTAAGGGTCCCACTAAGGCACAATGAGCAGTTCTTC. V and J are TRBV7-9 and TRBJ2-1; D is undetermined. CDR1 and CDR2 from the germline V gene are SEHNR and FQNEAQ (reference sequence). Between the trimmed V and J ends, which lost 2 bases and 5 bases, there was a span of 16 bases. This CDR3 comprises 16 residues.